This is a list of T cell receptor beta chains from one sample in a study of T-cell reconstitution after alpha-beta-depleted transplantation in children. Using its own MiXCR run on the PCR reads, TCRdb lists one record per CDR3 protein. Of approximately 500,000 distinct CDR3 sequences in the sample, over 9.5% were seen once. Material: PBMCs, obtained before TCRalphabeta/CD19-depleted stem cell transplant. All receptors derive from a child under 10 years old with inherited bone marrow failure, due to receive a stem cell transplant. Both conserved end residues are part of each CDR3. The D gene is left open where the match is weak. Not every row has a clone size; where given, it reads once, few, many or a size class.

j_gene | d_gene | v_gene | abundance | CDR3aa | CDR3nt
TRBJ2-1 | TRBD2 | TRBV5-1 | many | CASSFLAGAYNEQFF | TGCGCCAGCAGCTTTCTAGCGGGGGCCTACAATGAGCAGTTCTTC
TRBJ2-7 | TRBD1 | TRBV29-1 | many | CSVESPGTGFAYEQYF | TGCAGCGTTGAAAGTCCCGGGACAGGGTTTGCCTACGAGCAGTACTTC
TRBJ2-1 | TRBD2 | TRBV20-1 | few | CSAQEGTSGDNEQFF | TGCAGTGCTCAAGAGGGGACTAGCGGAGACAATGAGCAGTTCTTC
TRBJ2-1 | TRBD2 | TRBV4-2 | many | CASSHSPSGKTYNEQFF | TGTGCCAGCAGCCACTCCCCTAGCGGGAAGACCTACAATGAGCAGTTCTTC
TRBJ2-5 | - | TRBV20-1 | many | CSARDRQQETQYF | TGCAGTGCTAGAGATCGGCAACAAGAAACCCAGTACTTC
TRBJ1-1 | - | TRBV20-1 | many | CSARKGVLSAFF | TGCAGTGCTAGAAAAGGGGTTCTGTCGGCTTTCTTT
TRBJ1-6 | TRBD1 | TRBV16 | - | CASSHSGTGNSPLHF | TGTGCCAGCAGCCACTCCGGGACAGGGAATTCACCCCTCCACTTT
TRBJ2-7 | - | TRBV15 | few | CATDEGGTSPYEQYF | TGTGCCACCGATGAAGGAGGGACCTCGCCTTACGAGCAGTACTTC
TRBJ1-2 | - | TRBV5-6 | few | CASSFLAAYGYTF | TGTGCCAGCAGCTTCTTAGCAGCCTATGGCTACACCTTC
TRBJ2-1 | TRBD2 | TRBV19 | once | CASSLTSGTINEQFF | TGTGCCAGTAGCCTGACTAGCGGGACTATCAATGAGCAGTTCTTC
TRBJ2-7 | TRBD2 | TRBV20-1 | few | CSAGTGFSGNYEQYF | TGCAGTGCCGGAACAGGATTTAGCGGGAACTACGAGCAGTACTTC
TRBJ2-2 | TRBD1 | TRBV24-1 | many | CATSDSGQGNGELFF | TGTGCCACCAGTGACTCCGGACAGGGAAACGGGGAGCTGTTTTTT
TRBJ2-7 | TRBD1 | TRBV20-1 | few | CSVPAGTGIPYEQYF | TGCAGTGTCCCAGCCGGGACAGGGATCCCCTACGAGCAGTACTTC
TRBJ2-3 | - | TRBV4-3 | many | CASSQDLSTDTQYF | TGCGCCAGCAGCCAAGATCTCAGCACAGATACGCAGTATTTT
TRBJ2-5 | - | TRBV11-2 | - | CASSLVLGGQETQYF | TGTGCCAGCAGCTTAGTTCTCGGAGGGCAAGAGACCCAGTACTTC
TRBJ2-2 | TRBD1 | TRBV7-2 | many | CASSKDRGAAGELFF | TGTGCCAGCAGCAAAGACAGGGGTGCAGCGGGGGAGCTGTTTTTT
TRBJ2-3 | TRBD1 | TRBV12-3/TRBV12-4 | many | CASRSGTGPDTQYF | TGTGCCAGCAGATCCGGGACAGGGCCAGATACGCAGTATTTT
TRBJ1-2 | TRBD1 | TRBV29-1 | many | CSVGQGQSYGYTF | TGCAGCGTCGGACAGGGCCAGAGCTATGGCTACACCTTC
TRBJ1-3 | - | TRBV4-3 | few | CASSPEQGNTIYF | TGCGCCAGCAGCCCCGAGCAAGGAAACACCATATATTTT
TRBJ2-5 | - | TRBV5-1 | many | CASSLWGLVETQYF | TGCGCCAGCAGCTTGTGGGGCTTGGTGGAGACCCAGTACTTC
TRBJ2-1 | TRBD2 | TRBV27 | many | CASSFLWGGSYNEQFF | TGTGCCAGCAGTTTTCTGTGGGGGGGGTCCTACAATGAGCAGTTCTTC
TRBJ2-7 | TRBD1 | TRBV2 | few | CASSEAGQIFSYEQYF | TGTGCCAGCAGTGAAGCGGGACAGATCTTCTCCTACGAGCAGTACTTC
TRBJ2-1 | - | TRBV12-3/TRBV12-4 | many | CASTNPLLAPRDEQFF | TGTGCCAGCACCAACCCATTACTAGCCCCTAGGGATGAGCAGTTCTTC
TRBJ2-7 | - | TRBV20-1 | many | CSARVQGDEQYF | TGCAGTGCTAGAGTACAGGGTGACGAGCAGTACTTC
TRBJ1-2 | TRBD1 | TRBV29-1 | many | CSAEDRGNYGYTF | TGCAGCGCCGAGGACAGGGGCAACTATGGCTACACCTTC
TRBJ1-3 | - | TRBV7-2 | many | CASSLMAVGSGNTIYF | TGTGCCAGCAGCTTAATGGCGGTGGGCTCTGGAAACACCATATATTTT
TRBJ2-5 | - | TRBV12-3/TRBV12-4 | many | CASRSRDYSLGSGTQYF | TGTGCCAGCCGAAGCCGGGATTATTCTTTGGGGAGCGGGACCCAGTACTTC
TRBJ2-7 | - | TRBV11-2 | many | CASSLVLSNRVSYEQYF | TGTGCCAGCAGCTTAGTCCTTTCGAACAGGGTATCCTACGAGCAGTACTTC
TRBJ2-5 | TRBD1 | TRBV5-4 | - | CASSIDRGLQETQYF | TGTGCCAGCAGCATCGACAGGGGCCTTCAAGAGACCCAGTACTTC
TRBJ2-5 | TRBD2 | TRBV19 | - | CASSIGTSVQETQYF | TGTGCCAGTAGTATAGGGACTAGCGTACAAGAGACCCAGTACTTC
TRBJ2-1 | TRBD2 | TRBV14 | - | CASSRKGEREGPVEQFF | TGTGCCAGCAGCCGAAAAGGGGAGCGGGAGGGCCCGGTTGAGCAGTTCTTC
TRBJ2-5 | TRBD2 | TRBV20-1 | many | CSARDAGGAETQYF | TGCAGTGCTAGAGATGCGGGAGGGGCAGAGACCCAGTACTTC
TRBJ1-5 | - | TRBV14 | few | CASSQGSGGAQHF | TGTGCCAGCAGCCAAGGAAGTGGGGGAGCCCAGCATTTT
TRBJ2-3 | TRBD2 | TRBV4-3 | many | CASSHASGGIISTDTQYF | TGCGCCAGCAGCCACGCTAGCGGGGGAATTATTTCCACAGATACGCAGTATTTT
TRBJ2-3 | TRBD2 | TRBV20-1 | many | CSASPGGWGDTQYF | TGCAGTGCTAGTCCGGGAGGATGGGGAGATACGCAGTATTTT
TRBJ2-2 | TRBD1 | TRBV6-6 | many | CASSLTGVELFF | TGTGCCAGCAGTTTAACAGGGGTGGAGCTGTTTTTT
TRBJ1-2 | - | TRBV4-3 | many | CASSLAQGSNYGYTF | TGCGCCAGCAGCCTTGCACAGGGATCTAACTATGGCTACACCTTC
TRBJ2-2 | TRBD2 | TRBV29-1 | many | CSVDSGRTGELFF | TGCAGCGTTGATAGCGGGAGGACCGGGGAGCTGTTTTTT
TRBJ2-1 | TRBD2 | TRBV28 | few | CASWKELTSGRESSYNEQFF | TGTGCCAGCTGGAAAGAACTGACTAGCGGGAGGGAGAGCTCCTACAATGAGCAGTTCTTC
TRBJ2-1 | TRBD2 | TRBV12-3/TRBV12-4 | - | CASSLAGDVGEQFF | TGTGCCAGCAGTCTAGCGGGAGATGTGGGTGAGCAGTTCTTC